A selection of T cell receptor beta chains follows, all from one sample in a study of T-cell memory formation after mild COVID-19. Each CDR3 protein gets one entry after TCRdb re-called the 5' RACE reads with MiXCR. The sample has 400,000 to 500,000 distinct CDR3 sequences; around 18% are singletons. Sequenced material: PBMCs or a T cell subset sorted from them (not recorded which). These receptors originate from an adult woman who had mild COVID-19 (a few samples of this study predate the infection). Cell type and time point are not known. The CDR3 runs from the conserved cysteine through the conserved F or W. Fields, in order: clone size, J gene, V gene, D gene, CDR3 protein, CDR3 DNA. D genes are given only for firm matches. Size is omitted from some rows. Given values are once, few, many or a class for expanded clones.

clone size: -
J gene: TRBJ2-1
V gene: TRBV20-1
D gene: TRBD2
CDR3 protein: CSATPIGGGTYNEQFF
CDR3 DNA: TGCAGTGCTACCCCTATTGGGGGGGGAACCTACAATGAGCAGTTCTTC

clone size: -
J gene: TRBJ1-2
V gene: TRBV7-2
D gene: TRBD1
CDR3 protein: CASSFQGAREGYTF
CDR3 DNA: TGTGCCAGCAGCTTTCAGGGGGCGCGGGAGGGCTACACCTTC

clone size: -
J gene: TRBJ1-1
V gene: TRBV10-3
D gene: TRBD1
CDR3 protein: CAIRGQGGTEAFF
CDR3 DNA: TGTGCCATCAGGGGACAGGGTGGTACTGAAGCTTTCTTT

clone size: many
J gene: TRBJ2-6
V gene: TRBV20-1
D gene: -
CDR3 protein: CSARKGAGANVLTF
CDR3 DNA: TGCAGTGCTAGGAAGGGGGCTGGGGCCAACGTCCTGACTTTC

clone size: few
J gene: TRBJ2-7
V gene: TRBV7-9
D gene: -
CDR3 protein: CASSLGWGRVYEQYF
CDR3 DNA: TGTGCCAGCAGCTTAGGTTGGGGCCGTGTCTACGAGCAGTACTTC

clone size: many
J gene: TRBJ1-5
V gene: TRBV5-1
D gene: -
CDR3 protein: CASSLEPRRYSNQPQHF
CDR3 DNA: TGCGCCAGCAGCTTGGAGCCAAGAAGGTATAGCAATCAGCCCCAGCATTTT

clone size: -
J gene: TRBJ1-6
V gene: TRBV10-2
D gene: -
CDR3 protein: CASSRIQDSPLHF
CDR3 DNA: TGCGCCAGCAGCAGAATACAGGACTCACCCCTCCACTTT

clone size: few
J gene: TRBJ2-7
V gene: TRBV5-1
D gene: TRBD1
CDR3 protein: CASSFGTAGPYEQYF
CDR3 DNA: TGCGCCAGCAGCTTCGGGACAGCCGGACCCTACGAGCAGTACTTC

clone size: once
J gene: TRBJ1-1
V gene: TRBV30
D gene: -
CDR3 protein: CAWSVSTEAFF
CDR3 DNA: TGTGCCTGGAGTGTAAGCACTGAAGCTTTCTTT

clone size: few
J gene: TRBJ2-3
V gene: TRBV7-9
D gene: TRBD1
CDR3 protein: CASSERDRAADTQYF
CDR3 DNA: TGTGCCAGCAGCGAAAGGGACAGGGCGGCAGATACGCAGTATTTT

clone size: -
J gene: TRBJ1-1
V gene: TRBV6-5
D gene: -
CDR3 protein: CASNSGRSTEAFF
CDR3 DNA: TGTGCCAGCAACTCGGGGAGGAGCACTGAAGCTTTCTTT